Listed here are 17 T cell receptor beta chains from one sample, sequenced in a study of T-cell memory formation after mild COVID-19. TCRdb reprocessed the 5' RACE reads with MiXCR, giving one entry per CDR3 protein. The sample lists around 99,000 distinct CDR3 sequences, approximately 15% occurring once. The specimen sequenced was PBMCs or a T cell subset sorted from them (not recorded which). These TCRs come from a man in his late teens or twenties who had mild COVID-19 (a few samples of this study predate the infection). Cell type and time point are not known.

This sequence joins TRBV5-1 and TRBJ1-5; unclear D gene. Germline values: CDR1 SGHRS, CDR2 YFSETQ. The CDR3 spans 13 residues. V was shortened by 0 bases and J by 4 bases, with 5 bases between the two germline ends. Here the CDR3 DNA reads TGCGCCAGCAGCTTGGAGGTTAATCAGCCCCAGCATTTT. Encoded protein: CASSLEVNQPQHF. Full variable domain (remainder filled in from reference TRBV5-1 and TRBJ1-5): KAGVTQTPRYLIKTRGQQVTLSCSPISGHRSVSWYQQTPGQGLQFLFEYFSETQRNKGNFPGRFSGRQFSNSRSEMNVSTLELGDSALYLCASSLEVNQPQHFGDGTRLSIL.

The chain combines TRBV9 with TRBJ1-1; tentative D call: TRBD1 (5 bases). Germline V gives CDR1 SGDLS, CDR2 YYNGEE. The CDR3 is made up of 14 amino acids. Trimming took off 4 bases at V and 2 bases at J, with 12 bases between the two ends. In DNA, the CDR3 is TGTGCCAGCAGCCCCCGTGGGGACAACACTGAAGCTTTCTTT. Translating it yields CASSPRGDNTEAFF.

This clonotype was seen only a few times. The rearrangement links TRBV4-3 to TRBJ2-7, with 7 nucleotides matching TRBD1. Germline CDR1 reads LGHNA; CDR2 reads YSLEER. The trim removed 0 bases at V and 3 bases at J, leaving 5 bases unmatched. The CDR3 is 15 residues long. CDR3 nucleotides: TGCGCCAGCAGCCAAGATACAGGGGCGGGCTACGAGCAGTACTTC. Residues: CASSQDTGAGYEQYF.

This chain joins TRBV4-2 and TRBJ2-7; no firm D call. The CDR3 has 13 amino acids. The V end was cut by 0 bases, the J end by 3 bases, with 6 bases between. The germline gives CDR1 LGHNA, CDR2 YNFKEQ. CDR3 region: CASSQETLYEQYF. CDR3 nucleotide sequence: TGTGCCAGCAGCCAAGAGACCCTCTACGAGCAGTACTTC.

In its sample, this clonotype was seen a few times. One end of the junction does not line up with germline, which may come from a read error. This chain links TRBV15 with TRBJ2-7; D call uncertain. The CDR3 spans 13 residues. CDR1 is LNHNV, CDR2 YYDKDF, per germline (reference sequence). Here the CDR3 reads CATSREHSYEQYF. As DNA, the CDR3 is TGTGCCACCAGCCGAGAACACTCCTACGAGCAGTACTTC.

V gene TRBV5-1 combines with J gene TRBJ2-5, with 9 bases aligning to TRBD1. Germline values: CDR1 SGHRS, CDR2 YFSETQ. This CDR3 spans 15 amino acids. The V segment lost 3 bases and the J segment 3 bases; nucleotides outside the gene matches: 6. The CDR3 DNA is TGCGCCAGCAGCTACGCGGGACAGGGAAAAGAGACCCAGTACTTC. As protein: CASSYAGQGKETQYF.

The chain is built from TRBV12-3 or TRBV12-4 and TRBJ2-7; D ambiguous. The CDR3 runs to 13 residues. Trimming pared 0 bases from V and 5 bases from J, leaving 8 bases between. The chain's CDR3 is CASSLAGFDEQYF. The CDR3 DNA sequence: TGTGCCAGCAGTTTAGCCGGGTTCGACGAGCAGTACTTC.

The chain recombines TRBV3-1 with TRBJ2-7, with D hard to call. Germline CDR1 and CDR2: LGHDT and YNNKEL (reference sequence). The CDR3 spans 15 residues. Trimming removed 5 bases from V and 0 bases from J, with 14 bases in between. Written as DNA, the CDR3 is TGTGCCAGCAGCAAAGCGAGACTGAGCTCCTACGAGCAGTACTTC. Encoded protein: CASSKARLSSYEQYF.

In this sample, this clonotype turned up a few times. The chain carries TRBV4-1 and TRBJ1-3; the D gene is possibly TRBD1 (6 bases). Germline V gene lookup returns CDR1 MGHRA and CDR2 YSYEKL. The V end lost 4 bases, the J end lost 2 bases, and 9 bases lay between the germline ends. This CDR3 has 14 residues. The CDR3 here is CASSPRDTGNTIYF. The CDR3 DNA follows: TGCGCCAGCAGCCCGCGGGACACTGGAAACACCATATATTTT.

In this sample, this clonotype turned up many times. The genes are TRBV4-3 and TRBJ1-1; maybe TRBD1 (5 bases). CDR3 length: 18 amino acids. CDR1 and CDR2 (germline): LGHNA, YSLEER. The V gene lost 0 bases and the J gene lost 3 bases, with 20 bases spanning the gap. CDR3 in amino acids: CASSQDREAAGWDTEAFF. Written as DNA, the CDR3 is TGCGCCAGCAGCCAAGATCGGGAGGCGGCAGGGTGGGACACTGAAGCTTTCTTT.

In DNA form, the CDR3 reads TGCGCCAGCAGCCTCTCCTGGGATGAGCAGTTCTTC. Its protein is CASSLSWDEQFF. The chain carries TRBV5-1 and TRBJ2-1; no definite D call. From germline, CDR1 is SGHRS and CDR2 YFSETQ. Trimming stripped 4 bases from V and 8 bases from J, with 10 bases between. The CDR3 totals 12 residues.

This clonotype has only a few counts. The gene calls are TRBV7-6 and TRBJ1-1, with D unresolved. There are 14 residues in the CDR3. With 5 bases removed from V and 0 bases from J, the gap between germline ends came to 10 bases. Germline values: CDR1 SGHVS, CDR2 FNYEAQ. CDR3 coding DNA: TGTGCCAGCAGCAGCGGGTTTATGAACACTGAAGCTTTCTTT. Its translation: CASSSGFMNTEAFF.

V and J are TRBV6-5 and TRBJ1-3, with D possibly TRBD1 on 5 matching bases. V gave up 2 bases and J gave up 4 bases, with 12 bases separating them. The CDR3 is made up of 15 amino acids. Germline V lookup: CDR1 MNHEY, CDR2 SVGAGI. CDR3 residues: CASSYRGPAGNTIYF. CDR3 nucleotide sequence: TGTGCCAGCAGTTACCGGGGCCCGGCGGGAAACACCATATATTTT.

This clonotype was counted only a few times. As DNA, the CDR3 is TGTGCCATCCTCTCCGAGCGGGGGAACAATGAGCAGTTCTTC. It yields the protein CAILSERGNNEQFF. V is TRBV10-3 and J is TRBJ2-1; TRBD2 agrees at 8 bases. V trimming: 8 bases; J trimming: 5 bases; junction bases outside the gene matches: 8. The CDR3 is 14 residues long. In germline, CDR1 is ENHRY, CDR2 SYGVKD.

V gene TRBV5-1 combines with J gene TRBJ2-6; TRBD1 aligns across 9 bases. The CDR3 length is 18 residues. CDR1 is SGHRS, CDR2 YFSETQ, per germline. V dropped 0 bases and J dropped 2; count of bases not matched to a gene: 6. In DNA, the CDR3 is TGCGCCAGCAGCTTGGTAGTTACAGGGGGCGCTGGGGCCAACGTCCTGACTTTC. Amino acid sequence: CASSLVVTGGAGANVLTF. The full variable domain, rest sourced from reference TRBV5-1 and TRBJ2-6, is KAGVTQTPRYLIKTRGQQVTLSCSPISGHRSVSWYQQTPGQGLQFLFEYFSETQRNKGNFPGRFSGRQFSNSRSEMNVSTLELGDSALYLCASSLVVTGGAGANVLTFGAGSRLTVL.

The chain uses TRBV4-1 and TRBJ1-5; D ambiguous. With 1 base removed from V and 0 bases from J, the gap between germline ends came to 7 bases. The germline V gene has CDR1 MGHRA and CDR2 YSYEKL. This CDR3 region has 15 residues. The CDR3: CASSQVFNSNQPQHF. DNA of the CDR3: TGCGCCAGCAGCCAAGTATTTAATAGCAATCAGCCCCAGCATTTT.

There are a few counts of this clonotype. This chain connects TRBV27 to TRBJ1-1; D is uncertain. The V gene lost 2 bases and the J gene lost 0 bases, with 10 bases spanning the gap. Germline lookup yields CDR1 MNHEY and CDR2 SMNVEV (reference sequence). The CDR3 runs to 15 residues. In nucleotides, the CDR3 is TGTGCCAGCAGTTTAGGGCCAGGATTGAACACTGAAGCTTTCTTT. It yields the protein CASSLGPGLNTEAFF.